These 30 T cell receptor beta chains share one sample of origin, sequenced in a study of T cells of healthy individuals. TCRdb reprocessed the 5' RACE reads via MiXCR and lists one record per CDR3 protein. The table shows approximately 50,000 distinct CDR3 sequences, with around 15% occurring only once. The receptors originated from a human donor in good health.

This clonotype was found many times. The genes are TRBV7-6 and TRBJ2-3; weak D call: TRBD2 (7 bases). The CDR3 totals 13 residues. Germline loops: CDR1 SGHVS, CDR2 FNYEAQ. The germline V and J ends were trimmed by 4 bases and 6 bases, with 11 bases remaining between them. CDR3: CASSSGGRDTQYF. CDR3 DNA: TGTGCCAGCAGCTCCGGGGGGCGGGATACGCAGTATTTT.

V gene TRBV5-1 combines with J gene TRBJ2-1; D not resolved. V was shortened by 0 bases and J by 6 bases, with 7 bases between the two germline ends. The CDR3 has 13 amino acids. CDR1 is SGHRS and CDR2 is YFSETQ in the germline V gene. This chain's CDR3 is CASSLAAANEQFF. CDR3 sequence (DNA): TGCGCCAGCAGCTTGGCGGCTGCCAATGAGCAGTTCTTC.

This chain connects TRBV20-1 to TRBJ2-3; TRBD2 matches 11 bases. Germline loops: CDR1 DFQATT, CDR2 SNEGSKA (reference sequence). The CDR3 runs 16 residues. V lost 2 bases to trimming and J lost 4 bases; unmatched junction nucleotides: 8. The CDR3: CSARWTSGPSPDTQYF. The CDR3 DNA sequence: TGCAGTGCTAGATGGACTAGCGGGCCGAGCCCAGATACGCAGTATTTT.

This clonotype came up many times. The CDR3 reads CSARPSGETLYNEQFF. Here the CDR3 DNA reads TGCAGTGCTCGACCCAGCGGGGAGACGCTATACAATGAGCAGTTCTTC. V usage is TRBV20-1 and J usage is TRBJ2-1; the match to TRBD2 covers 7 bases. CDR3 length: 16 residues. Germline V lookup: CDR1 DFQATT, CDR2 SNEGSKA (reference sequence). The V gene end was trimmed by 5 bases and the J gene end by 4 bases; junction bases not matched to a gene: 14.

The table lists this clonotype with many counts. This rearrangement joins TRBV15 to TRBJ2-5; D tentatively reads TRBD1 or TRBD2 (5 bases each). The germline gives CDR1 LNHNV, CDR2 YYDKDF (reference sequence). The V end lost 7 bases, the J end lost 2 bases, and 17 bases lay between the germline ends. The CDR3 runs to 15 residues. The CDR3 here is CATTPRRGVQETQYF. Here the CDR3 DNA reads TGTGCCACCACTCCTCGGAGAGGGGTGCAAGAGACCCAGTACTTC.

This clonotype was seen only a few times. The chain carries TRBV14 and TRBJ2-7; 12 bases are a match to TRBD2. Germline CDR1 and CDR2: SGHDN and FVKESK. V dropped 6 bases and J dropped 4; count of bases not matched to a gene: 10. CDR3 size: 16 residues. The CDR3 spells CASSVTTSGGFYEQYF. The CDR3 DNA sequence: TGTGCCAGCAGTGTGACTACTAGCGGGGGGTTTTACGAGCAGTACTTC.

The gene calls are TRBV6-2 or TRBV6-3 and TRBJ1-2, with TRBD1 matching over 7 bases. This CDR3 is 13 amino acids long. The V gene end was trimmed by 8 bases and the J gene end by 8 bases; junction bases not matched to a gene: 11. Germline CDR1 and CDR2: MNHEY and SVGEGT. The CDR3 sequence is CASGDTGVDGYTF. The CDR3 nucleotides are TGTGCCAGCGGCGATACAGGGGTAGACGGCTACACCTTC.

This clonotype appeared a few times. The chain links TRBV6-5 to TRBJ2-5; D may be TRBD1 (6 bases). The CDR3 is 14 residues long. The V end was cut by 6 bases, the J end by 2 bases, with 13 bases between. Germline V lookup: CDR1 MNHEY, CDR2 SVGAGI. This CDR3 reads CASSPTGLQETQYF. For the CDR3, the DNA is TGTGCCAGCAGCCCGACAGGCCTGCAAGAGACCCAGTACTTC.

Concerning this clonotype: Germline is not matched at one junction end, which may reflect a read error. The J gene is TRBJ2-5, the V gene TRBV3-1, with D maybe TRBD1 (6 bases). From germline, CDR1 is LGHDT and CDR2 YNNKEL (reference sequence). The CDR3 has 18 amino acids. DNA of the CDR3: TGTGTCAGCAGCCAAGGGACACTGGTACACCGGAACCAAGAGACCCAGTACTTC. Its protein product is CVSSQGTLVHRNQETQYF.

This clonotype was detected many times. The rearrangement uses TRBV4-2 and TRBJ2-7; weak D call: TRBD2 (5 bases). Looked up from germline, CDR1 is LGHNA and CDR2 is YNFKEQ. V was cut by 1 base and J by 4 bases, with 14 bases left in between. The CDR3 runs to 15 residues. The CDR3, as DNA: TGTGCCAGCAGCCAAGTCCCTAGCTTGGAGTACGAGCAGTACTTC. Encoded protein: CASSQVPSLEYEQYF.

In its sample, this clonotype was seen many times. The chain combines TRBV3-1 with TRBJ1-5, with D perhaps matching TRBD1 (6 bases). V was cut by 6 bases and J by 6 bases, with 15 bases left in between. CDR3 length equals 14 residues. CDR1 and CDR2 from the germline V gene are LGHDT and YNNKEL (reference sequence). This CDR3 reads CASSPNRAGQPQHF. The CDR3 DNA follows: TGTGCCAGCAGTCCTAACAGGGCCGGTCAGCCCCAGCATTTT.

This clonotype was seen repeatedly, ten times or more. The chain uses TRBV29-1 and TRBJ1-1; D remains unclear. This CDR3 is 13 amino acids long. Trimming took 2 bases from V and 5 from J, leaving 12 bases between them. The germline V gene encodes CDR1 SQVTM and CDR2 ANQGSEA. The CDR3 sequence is CSVEPETLTEAFF. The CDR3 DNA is TGCAGCGTTGAACCCGAGACACTAACTGAAGCTTTCTTT. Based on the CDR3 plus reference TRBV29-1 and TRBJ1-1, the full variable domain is SAVISQKPSRDICQRGTSLTIQCQVDSQVTMMFWYRQQPGQSLTLIATANQGSEATYESGFVIDKFPISRPNLTFSTLTVSNMSPEDSSIYLCSVEPETLTEAFFGQGTRLTVV.

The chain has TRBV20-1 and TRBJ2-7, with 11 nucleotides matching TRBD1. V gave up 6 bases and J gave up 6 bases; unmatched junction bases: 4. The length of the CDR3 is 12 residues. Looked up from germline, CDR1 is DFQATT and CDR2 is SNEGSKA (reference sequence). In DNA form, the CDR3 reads TGCAGTGCCCCGGGACAGGGGGTCGAGCAGTACTTC. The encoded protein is CSAPGQGVEQYF.

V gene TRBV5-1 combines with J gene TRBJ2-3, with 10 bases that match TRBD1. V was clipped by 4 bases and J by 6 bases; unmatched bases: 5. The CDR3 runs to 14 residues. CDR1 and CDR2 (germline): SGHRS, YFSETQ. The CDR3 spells CASSLRTGGDTQYF. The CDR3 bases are TGCGCCAGCAGCCTACGGACAGGGGGGGATACGCAGTATTTT.

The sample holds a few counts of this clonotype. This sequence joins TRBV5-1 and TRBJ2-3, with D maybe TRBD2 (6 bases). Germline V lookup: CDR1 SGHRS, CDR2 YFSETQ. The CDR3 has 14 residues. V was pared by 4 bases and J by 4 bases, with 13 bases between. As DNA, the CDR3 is TGCGCCAGCAGCCCGCGACTAGGGGCAGATACGCAGTATTTT. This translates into CASSPRLGADTQYF.

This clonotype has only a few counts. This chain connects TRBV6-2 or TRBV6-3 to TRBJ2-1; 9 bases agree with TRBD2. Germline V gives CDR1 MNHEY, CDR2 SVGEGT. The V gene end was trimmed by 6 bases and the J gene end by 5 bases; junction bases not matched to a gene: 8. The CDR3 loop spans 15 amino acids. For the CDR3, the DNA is TGTGCCAGCAGCTTGACAATAGCGGGGGACAATGAGCAGTTCTTC. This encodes CASSLTIAGDNEQFF.

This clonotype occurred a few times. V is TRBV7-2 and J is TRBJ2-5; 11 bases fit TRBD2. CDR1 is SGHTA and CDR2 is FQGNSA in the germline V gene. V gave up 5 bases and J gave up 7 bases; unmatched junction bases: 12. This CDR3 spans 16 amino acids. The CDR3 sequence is CASSLNIAGGRGTQYF. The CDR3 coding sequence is TGTGCCAGCAGCCTAAACATAGCGGGGGGGAGAGGGACCCAGTACTTC. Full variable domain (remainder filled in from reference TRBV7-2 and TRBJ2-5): GAGVSQSPSNKVTEKGKDVELRCDPISGHTALYWYRQSLGQGLEFLIYFQGNSAPDKSGLPSDRFSAERTGGSVSTLTIQRTQQEDSAVYLCASSLNIAGGRGTQYFGPGTRLLVL.

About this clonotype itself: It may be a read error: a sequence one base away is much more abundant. CDR3 nucleotides: TGTGCCAGCAGCCCCCGGGGGGGCAGCCCCTACGAGCAGTACTTC. Its protein is CASSPRGGSPYEQYF. This chain uses TRBV7-8 with TRBJ2-7, with 8 bases that match TRBD2. CDR3 length: 15 residues. V lost 5 bases and J lost 2; bases outside the gene matches: 8. Per the germline V gene, CDR1 is SGHVS and CDR2 is FQNEAQ.

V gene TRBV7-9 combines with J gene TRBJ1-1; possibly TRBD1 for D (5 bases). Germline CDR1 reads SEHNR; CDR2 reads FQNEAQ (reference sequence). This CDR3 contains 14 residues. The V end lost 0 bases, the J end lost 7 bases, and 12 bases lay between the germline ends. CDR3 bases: TGTGCCAGCAGCTTAGCGGACCGGGACGGTGAAGCTTTCTTT. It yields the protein CASSLADRDGEAFF.

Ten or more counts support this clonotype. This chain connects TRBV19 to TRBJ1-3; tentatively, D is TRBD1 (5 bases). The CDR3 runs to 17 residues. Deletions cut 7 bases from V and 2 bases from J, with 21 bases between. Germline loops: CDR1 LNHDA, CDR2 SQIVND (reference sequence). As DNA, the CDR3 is TGTGCCAGTACTTACTCCTCCGGGGGGTTGCCTGGAAACACCATATATTTT. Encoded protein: CASTYSSGGLPGNTIYF.

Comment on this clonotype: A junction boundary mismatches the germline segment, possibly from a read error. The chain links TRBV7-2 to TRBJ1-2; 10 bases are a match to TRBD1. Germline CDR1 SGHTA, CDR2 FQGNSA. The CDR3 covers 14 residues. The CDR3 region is CASSLGQGNYGYNF. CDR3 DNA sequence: TGTGCCAGCAGCTTGGGACAGGGGAACTATGGCTACAACTTC.

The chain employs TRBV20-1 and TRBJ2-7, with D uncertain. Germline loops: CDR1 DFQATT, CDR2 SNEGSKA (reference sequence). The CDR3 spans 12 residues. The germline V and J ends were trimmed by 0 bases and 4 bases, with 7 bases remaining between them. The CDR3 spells CSARDKAYEQYF. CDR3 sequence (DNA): TGCAGTGCTAGAGATAAGGCGTACGAGCAGTACTTC.

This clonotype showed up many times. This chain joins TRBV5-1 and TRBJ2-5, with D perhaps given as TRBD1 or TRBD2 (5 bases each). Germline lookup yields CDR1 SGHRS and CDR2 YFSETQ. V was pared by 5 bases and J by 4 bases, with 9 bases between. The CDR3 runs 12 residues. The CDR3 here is CASSSGPETQYF. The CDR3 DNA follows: TGCGCCAGCAGTTCGGGACCAGAGACCCAGTACTTC. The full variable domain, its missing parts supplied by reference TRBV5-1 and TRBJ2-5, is KAGVTQTPRYLIKTRGQQVTLSCSPISGHRSVSWYQQTPGQGLQFLFEYFSETQRNKGNFPGRFSGRQFSNSRSEMNVSTLELGDSALYLCASSSGPETQYFGPGTRLLVL.

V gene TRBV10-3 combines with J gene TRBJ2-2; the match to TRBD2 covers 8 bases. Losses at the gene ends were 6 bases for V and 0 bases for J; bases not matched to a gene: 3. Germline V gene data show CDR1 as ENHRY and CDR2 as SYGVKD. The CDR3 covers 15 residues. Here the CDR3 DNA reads TGTGCCATCAGAGCGGGGGTAACGAACACCGGGGAGCTGTTTTTT. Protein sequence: CAIRAGVTNTGELFF.

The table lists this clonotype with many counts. CDR3 residues: CASSPDSSGANVLTF. In nucleotides, the CDR3 is TGTGCCAGCAGTCCTGACAGCTCTGGGGCCAACGTCCTGACTTTC. The rearrangement links TRBV27 to TRBJ2-6; D is perhaps TRBD1 (5 bases). There are 15 residues in the CDR3. With 5 bases removed from V and 0 bases from J, the gap between germline ends came to 8 bases. The V gene's germline CDR1 is MNHEY and CDR2 SMNVEV (reference sequence).

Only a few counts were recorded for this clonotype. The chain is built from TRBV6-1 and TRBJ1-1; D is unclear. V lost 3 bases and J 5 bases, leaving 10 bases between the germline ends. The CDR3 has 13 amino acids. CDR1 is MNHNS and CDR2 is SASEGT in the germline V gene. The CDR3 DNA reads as TGTGCCAGCAGTGAGAGTGGTAGGACTGAAGCTTTCTTT. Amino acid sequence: CASSESGRTEAFF.

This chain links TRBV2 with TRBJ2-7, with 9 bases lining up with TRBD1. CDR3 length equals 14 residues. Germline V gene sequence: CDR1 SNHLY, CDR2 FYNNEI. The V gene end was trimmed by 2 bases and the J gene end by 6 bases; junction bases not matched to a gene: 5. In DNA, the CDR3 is TGTGCCAGCAGTGAATTTGGACAGGGGATCGAGCAGTACTTC. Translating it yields CASSEFGQGIEQYF.

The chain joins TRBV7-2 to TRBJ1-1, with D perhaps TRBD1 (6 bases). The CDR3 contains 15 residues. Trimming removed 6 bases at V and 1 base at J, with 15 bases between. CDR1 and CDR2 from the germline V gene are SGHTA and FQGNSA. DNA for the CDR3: TGTGCCAGCAGTCGTGGGGGGCAGCAGAACACTGAAGCTTTCTTT. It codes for CASSRGGQQNTEAFF.

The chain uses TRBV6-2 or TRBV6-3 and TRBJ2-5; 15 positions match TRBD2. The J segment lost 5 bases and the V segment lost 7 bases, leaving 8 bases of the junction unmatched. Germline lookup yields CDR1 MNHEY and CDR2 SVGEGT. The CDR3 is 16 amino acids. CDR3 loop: CASTRTSGGAYETQYF. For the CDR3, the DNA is TGTGCCAGCACCCGGACTAGCGGGGGGGCCTACGAGACCCAGTACTTC.

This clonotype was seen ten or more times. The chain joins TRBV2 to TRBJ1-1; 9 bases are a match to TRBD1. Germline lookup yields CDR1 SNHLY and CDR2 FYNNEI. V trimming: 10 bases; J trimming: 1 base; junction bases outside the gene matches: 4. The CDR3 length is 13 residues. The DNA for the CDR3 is TGTGCCATCCAGGACAGGGGGAACACTGAAGCTTTCTTT. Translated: CAIQDRGNTEAFF.